The source of this TCR beta chain is a study of T cells in Graves' hyperthyroidism and ophthalmopathy. This clonotype was found a few times. RNA transcripts were the template for amplifying TCR beta CDR3 regions. A first-round RT-PCR of the TCR CDR3 used the HTBI primer set. TCRdb analysed the multiplex PCR reads with MiXCR anew, one entry per CDR3 protein. The sample lists some 690,000 distinct CDR3 sequences, about 18% occurring once. The authors obtained PBMCs from 9 to 10 ml of fresh peripheral blood. The germline gives CDR1 LNHDA, CDR2 SQIVND (reference sequence). Trimming removed 5 bases from V and 4 bases from J, with 11 bases in between. The CDR3 has 13 residues.

V usage is TRBV19 and J usage is TRBJ1-1, with D hard to call. The sequenced material came from blood. This TCR was sampled from a man aged 45-60 years with Graves' hyperthyroidism. CDR3 sequence reads: CASSAAGGTEAFF. CDR3 coding DNA: TGTGCCAGTAGTGCGGCAGGCGGCACTGAAGCTTTCTTT.